The 13 T cell receptor beta chains listed next were all sequenced from one sample in a study of blood T cell repertoires in COVID-19. The assay was immunoSEQ multiplex PCR, and TCRdb's table has in-frame clones only and misses some. The data hold approximately 170,000 clones, with 84% observed a single time. Sequenced: PBMCs or T cells enriched from blood (not recorded which). The receptor set was obtained from a woman in her fifties or sixties who had recovered from COVID-19.

The chain carries TRBV7-2 and TRBJ2-7; 9 bases are shared with TRBD2. Germline V gene data show CDR1 as SGHTA and CDR2 as FQGNSA. V shed 3 bases, J shed 5 bases, and the junction held 5 bases outside the gene matches. This CDR3 spans 14 amino acids. CDR3 in DNA: TGTGCCAGCAGCTTTAGCGGGAGTCCCCACGAGCAGTACTTC. This sequence encodes CASSFSGSPHEQYF.

This rearrangement joins TRBV28 to TRBJ2-1, with 10 bases matching TRBD2. The CDR3 totals 18 residues. After removal of 3 bases from V and 1 base from J, the junction contained 9 bases not matched to a gene. Germline V gene lookup returns CDR1 MDHEN and CDR2 SYDVKM. CDR3 in amino acids: CASSFIKAGGGSYNEQFF. The CDR3, as DNA: TGTGCCAGCAGTTTCATTAAAGCGGGAGGGGGGTCCTACAATGAGCAGTTCTTC.

This chain links TRBV28 with TRBJ1-1; TRBD1 matches 8 bases. Germline-derived CDR1 and CDR2 are MDHEN and SYDVKM. This CDR3 contains 13 residues. J was trimmed by 6 bases and V by 5 bases; bases with no gene match: 5. For the CDR3, the DNA is TGTGCCAGCAGTGTGGACAGGGAGGCTGAAGCTTTCTTT. Its translation: CASSVDREAEAFF.

This rearrangement joins TRBV10-3 to TRBJ2-3; 9 nucleotides line up with TRBD2. The CDR3 is 13 residues long. The V gene end was trimmed by 10 bases and the J gene end by 2 bases; junction bases not matched to a gene: 4. CDR1 is ENHRY, CDR2 SYGVKD, per germline. The CDR3 DNA follows: TGTGCCACCGCGGGAGGGGACACAGATACGCAGTATTTT. The encoded protein is CATAGGDTDTQYF.

This sequence joins TRBV5-1 and TRBJ2-5, with 8 bases that match TRBD1. The CDR3 spans 15 residues. Germline CDR1 and CDR2: SGHRS and YFSETQ. With V trimmed by 0 bases and J by 0 bases, 1 base remained unmatched. The CDR3 loop reads CASSLGQGYQETQYF. DNA for the CDR3: TGCGCCAGCAGCTTGGGACAGGGGTACCAAGAGACCCAGTACTTC.

This clone was found once. Here the CDR3 DNA reads TGTGCCAGCAGTTCAGGGTCCTACAGCAATGAGCAGTTCTTC. It translates to CASSSGSYSNEQFF. V and J are TRBV27 and TRBJ2-1; maybe TRBD1 (5 bases). Germline V gene lookup returns CDR1 MNHEY and CDR2 SMNVEV (reference sequence). The CDR3 extends over 14 amino acids. V was trimmed by 4 bases and J by 6 bases, leaving 13 bases between them.

The rearrangement uses TRBV28 and TRBJ2-5; a weak D match, TRBD2 (6 bases). The CDR3 has 13 residues. V lost 5 bases to trimming and J lost 5 bases, with 12 bases between them. The germline V gene has CDR1 MDHEN and CDR2 SYDVKM. This CDR3 is CASSPGGWETQYF. CDR3 coding DNA: TGTGCCAGCAGTCCTGGGGGGTGGGAGACCCAGTACTTC.

This clone was observed a few times. The rearrangement links TRBV19 to TRBJ2-2; 7 bases are a match to TRBD2. This CDR3 contains 14 residues. CDR1 and CDR2 from the germline V gene are LNHDA and SQIVND (reference sequence). J lost 2 bases, V lost 7 bases, and 4 bases had no gene match. CDR3 protein: CASKGDYNTGELFF. The CDR3 DNA reads TGTGCCAGTAAAGGGGACTACAACACCGGGGAGCTGTTTTTT.

The chain is built from TRBV7-2 and TRBJ1-1; D gene ambiguous. CDR1 SGHTA and CDR2 FQGNSA come from the germline V gene. The length of the CDR3 is 13 residues. V was trimmed by 6 bases and J by 1 base, leaving 9 bases between them. This chain's CDR3 is CASRWGGNTEAFF. The CDR3 region has the DNA TGTGCCAGCAGATGGGGAGGGAACACTGAAGCTTTCTTT.

This chain uses TRBV14 with TRBJ2-3; TRBD1 agrees at 7 bases. The germline V gene encodes CDR1 SGHDN and CDR2 FVKESK. V dropped 0 bases and J dropped 3; count of bases not matched to a gene: 9. The CDR3 is 17 residues long. In nucleotides, the CDR3 is TGTGCCAGCAGCCAAGAAAGCGCAGGGGGAAGGACAGATACGCAGTATTTT. This encodes CASSQESAGGRTDTQYF.

The chain combines TRBV6-5 with TRBJ1-2; weak D call: TRBD1 (5 bases). The germline V gene has CDR1 MNHEY and CDR2 SVGAGI. The CDR3 contains 14 residues. V lost 7 bases to trimming and J lost 3 bases, with 15 bases between them. The chain's CDR3 is CASTEGWGDYGYTF. DNA of the CDR3: TGTGCCAGCACCGAGGGGTGGGGGGACTATGGCTACACCTTC.

The chain combines TRBV7-3 with TRBJ2-5; 7 bases are a match to TRBD1. The CDR3 sequence is 13 residues long. V was clipped by 8 bases and J by 5 bases; unmatched bases: 8. CDR1 is SGHTA and CDR2 is FQGTGA in the germline V gene. As DNA, the CDR3 is TGTGCCAGCTCCCAGGGGGTTTGGGAGACCCAGTACTTC. This codes for CASSQGVWETQYF.

In this sample, this clone turned up a few times. The chain is built from TRBV10-1 and TRBJ2-2; D possibly corresponds to TRBD2 (5 bases). Trimming removed 2 bases at V and 6 bases at J, with 19 bases between. The V gene's germline CDR1 is WNHNN and CDR2 SYGVQD (reference sequence). This CDR3 region has 17 residues. CDR3 nucleotides: TGCGCCAGCAGTGAGCATGAAATGACTAATAGCGCCGGGGAGCTGTTTTTT. Protein: CASSEHEMTNSAGELFF.